These 5 T cell receptor beta chains were sequenced from one sample in a study of blood T cells in healthy people across ages. A second PCR of roughly 7 to 11 cycles used a sample-barcoded 5' primer and a J-beta primer mix. MiXCR was run by TCRdb on the 5' RACE reads, yielding one entry per CDR3 protein. The sample includes some 320,000 distinct CDR3 sequences, roughly 26% of them seen just once. The sequenced sample consisted of blood. Receptor source: a woman aged 70-85 years in good health.

In this sample, this clonotype turned up a few times. An end of the junction does not agree with germline; a read error may underlie this. The CDR3 protein is CACSLPKAKNIQYF. The CDR3 nucleotides read TGTGCCTGCAGCTTGCCGAAGGCCAAAAACATTCAGTACTTC. The chain couples TRBV5-7 to TRBJ2-4; D is ambiguous. TRBV5-7 is sorted into the ORF group, with uncertain function. The CDR3 contains 14 residues.

This clonotype was recorded once. Relative to the germline gene, one junction end is altered; a read error may explain this. The chain couples TRBV5-5 to TRBJ2-3, with 7 bases matching TRBD1. This CDR3 contains 15 residues. Germline V lookup: CDR1 SGHKS, CDR2 YYEKEE (reference sequence). CDR3 amino acids: CASSLGQQPTDTQYF. CDR3 sequence (DNA): TGTGCAAGCAGCTTGGGACAGCAACCCACAGATACGCAGTATTTT.

The chain is built from TRBV20-1 and TRBJ2-1, with 7 bases fitting TRBD2. Germline lookup yields CDR1 DFQATT and CDR2 SNEGSKA (reference sequence). J was trimmed by 6 bases and V by 0 bases; bases with no gene match: 20. This CDR3 is built from 19 residues. CDR3 amino acids: CSARDPSSSAGRAANEQFF. As DNA, the CDR3 is TGCAGTGCTAGAGACCCCTCATCAAGCGCAGGGAGGGCAGCCAATGAGCAGTTCTTC.

This clonotype occurred a few times. V and J are TRBV5-5 and TRBJ2-5, with 11 bases that match TRBD2. With V trimmed by 0 bases and J by 4 bases, 8 bases remained unmatched. The length of the CDR3 is 17 residues. Looked up from germline, CDR1 is SGHKS and CDR2 is YYEKEE (reference sequence). Written as DNA, the CDR3 is TGTGCCAGCAGCTTGGATCTAGCGGGAGGTCTACGAGAGACCCAGTACTTC. Translated, it gives CASSLDLAGGLRETQYF.

This clonotype was detected only a few times. The genes are TRBV20-1 and TRBJ2-3; 12 bases fit TRBD2. The length of the CDR3 is 16 residues. After removal of 1 base from V and 6 bases from J, the junction contained 8 bases not matched to a gene. Germline V lookup: CDR1 DFQATT, CDR2 SNEGSKA (reference sequence). The CDR3 coding sequence is TGCAGTGCTAGAGCGACTAGCGGGAGTAGCGGGGATACGCAGTATTTT. The encoded protein is CSARATSGSSGDTQYF.